A single sample is the source of the 21 T cell receptor beta chains below, sequenced in a study of cytomegalovirus exposure and HLA in healthy donors. The PCR ran on 60 Vbeta and 13 Jbeta primers. Produced via immunoSEQ multiplex PCR; TCRdb's table is partial and in-frame only. The sample has 100,000 to 150,000 clones, about 74% seen once. The sequenced sample was PBMCs. These receptors originate from a man aged 40-49 years in good health and CMV-seropositive.

This clone was picked up a small number of times. CDR3 protein: CASSTGLETQYF. For the CDR3, the DNA is TGTGCCAGTAGTACAGGGCTAGAGACCCAGTACTTC. The rearrangement links TRBV19 to TRBJ2-5, with D tentatively TRBD1 (5 bases). CDR3 length: 12 residues. The V and J ends lost 4 bases and 4 bases respectively, with 7 bases between them. The germline gives CDR1 LNHDA, CDR2 SQIVND (reference sequence).

The chain couples TRBV11-2 to TRBJ2-2, with D possibly matching TRBD2 (5 bases). V was cut by 5 bases and J by 2 bases, with 12 bases left in between. From germline, CDR1 is SGHAT and CDR2 FQNNGV. The CDR3 extends over 15 amino acids. CDR3 region: CASSPWTGNTGELFF. In DNA, the CDR3 is TGTGCCAGCAGCCCTTGGACGGGAAACACCGGGGAGCTGTTTTTT.

The chain uses TRBV30 and TRBJ1-2; 9 bases are a match to TRBD1. In germline, CDR1 is GTSNPN, CDR2 SVGIG (reference sequence). This CDR3 spans 15 amino acids. Germline trimming cut 2 bases from V and 4 bases from J; bases unmatched to any gene: 8. In DNA form, the CDR3 reads TGTGCCTGGAGTAACCCACAGGGGGCAGTCTATGGCTACACCTTC. Amino acid sequence: CAWSNPQGAVYGYTF.

The chain couples TRBV28 to TRBJ2-3; D not certain. The CDR3 consists of 16 residues. V lost 5 bases, J lost 6 bases, and 21 bases lay in between. Germline V gene lookup returns CDR1 MDHEN and CDR2 SYDVKM. DNA for the CDR3: TGTGCCAGCAGTGCAGGAAACCGCGCGTCTGTGGATACGCAGTATTTT. Its protein product is CASSAGNRASVDTQYF. Complete variable domain (other parts from reference TRBV28 and TRBJ2-3): DVKVTQSSRYLVKRTGEKVFLECVQDMDHENMFWYRQDPGLGLRLIYFSYDVKMKEKGDIPEGYSVSREKKERFSLILESASTNQTSMYLCASSAGNRASVDTQYFGPGTRLTVL.

This rearrangement joins TRBV5-1 to TRBJ1-1, with D uncertain. From germline, CDR1 is SGHRS and CDR2 YFSETQ. This CDR3 has 13 residues. V lost 0 bases and J 5 bases, leaving 8 bases between the germline ends. CDR3 coding DNA: TGCGCCAGCAGCTTGGGGGTCGGGACTGAAGCTTTCTTT. Protein product: CASSLGVGTEAFF. Supplemented by reference TRBV5-1 and TRBJ1-1, the full variable domain reads KAGVTQTPRYLIKTRGQQVTLSCSPISGHRSVSWYQQTPGQGLQFLFEYFSETQRNKGNFPGRFSGRQFSNSRSEMNVSTLELGDSALYLCASSLGVGTEAFFGQGTRLTVV.

The DNA of the CDR3 is TGTGCCATCAGTTTCGACAGGGGATCGAATGGCTACACCTTC. This encodes CAISFDRGSNGYTF. The chain carries TRBV10-3 and TRBJ1-2; 8 bases are a match to TRBD1. J lost 6 bases, V lost 5 bases, and 8 bases had no gene match. CDR1 is ENHRY and CDR2 is SYGVKD in the germline V gene. The CDR3 covers 14 residues.

The V call is TRBV6-5, the J call TRBJ1-4, with unresolved D. In germline, CDR1 is MNHEY, CDR2 SVGAGI. Trimming stripped 0 bases from V and 0 bases from J, with 8 bases between. The CDR3 has 16 residues. As DNA, the CDR3 is TGTGCCAGCAGTTACTCCCGAGTTGCAACTAATGAAAAACTGTTTTTT. This translates into CASSYSRVATNEKLFF.

Turning to this clone: The junction differs from germline at one of its ends, possibly a read error. The chain joins TRBV7-8 to TRBJ2-2, with a weak D call TRBD2 (5 bases). The CDR3 has 14 residues. Germline-derived CDR1 and CDR2 are SGHVS and FQNEAQ. The CDR3 sequence is CASSLASSTGKLFF. CDR3 nucleotide sequence: TGTGCCAGCAGCTTAGCCTCGAGCACCGGGAAGCTGTTTTTT.

The chain employs TRBV11-2 and TRBJ2-1; TRBD2 matches 9 bases. The CDR3 length is 16 residues. The J segment lost 4 bases and the V segment lost 1 base, leaving 5 bases of the junction unmatched. The V gene's germline CDR1 is SGHAT and CDR2 FQNNGV. CDR3 bases: TGTGCCAGCAGCTTAGCCGGGACTAGCAGATACAATGAGCAGTTCTTC. This sequence encodes CASSLAGTSRYNEQFF.

CDR3 bases: TGTGCCAGCAGTTACACTTCTGGCAATCAGCCCCAGCATTTT. It specifies CASSYTSGNQPQHF. The chain links TRBV6-6 to TRBJ1-5; D call uncertain. V lost 2 bases and J lost 2, with 7 bases in between. Germline loops: CDR1 MNHNY, CDR2 SVGAGI (reference sequence). There are 14 residues in the CDR3.

This clone was counted only a few times. The chain uses TRBV28 and TRBJ1-1; maybe TRBD1 (5 bases). Germline V lookup: CDR1 MDHEN, CDR2 SYDVKM. The V gene lost 9 bases and the J gene lost 1 base, with 9 bases spanning the gap. The CDR3 loop spans 12 amino acids. In DNA form, the CDR3 reads TGTGCCAGGTGGCAGGGGAACACTGAAGCTTTCTTT. Its protein is CARWQGNTEAFF.

The rearrangement links TRBV2 to TRBJ2-1, with 9 nucleotides matching TRBD1. The CDR3 runs to 15 residues. Germline CDR1 is SNHLY and CDR2 is FYNNEI. Trimming took 4 bases from V and 6 from J; bases not matched to a gene: 7. The CDR3 nucleotides read TGTGCCAGCAGTGCCGGGACAGGGATTAGCAATGAGCAGTTCTTC. Translated, it gives CASSAGTGISNEQFF. The full variable domain, its missing parts supplied by reference TRBV2 and TRBJ2-1, is EPEVTQTPSHQVTQMGQEVILRCVPISNHLYFYWYRQILGQKVEFLVSFYNNEISEKSEIFDDQFSVERPDGSNFTLKIRSTKLEDSAMYFCASSAGTGISNEQFFGPGTRLTVL.

This clone turned up a few times. CDR3 in amino acids: CASSQSTGSHQPQHF. CDR3 in DNA: TGTGCCAGCAGCCAATCGACAGGGAGCCATCAGCCCCAGCATTTT. The chain recombines TRBV6-6 with TRBJ1-5; 7 bases agree with TRBD1. The CDR3 is 15 amino acids. Germline V gene lookup returns CDR1 MNHNY and CDR2 SVGAGI (reference sequence). V lost 6 bases, J lost 5 bases, and 10 bases stayed unmatched.

V is TRBV6-6 and J is TRBJ2-5, with 9 bases identical to TRBD1. Losses at the gene ends were 0 bases for V and 7 bases for J; bases not matched to a gene: 6. This CDR3 contains 15 residues. The germline gives CDR1 MNHNY, CDR2 SVGAGI (reference sequence). CDR3 loop: CASSYSKDRGGTQYF. The CDR3 nucleotides read TGTGCCAGCAGTTACTCGAAGGACAGGGGAGGGACCCAGTACTTC.

This clone has just one count. The chain couples TRBV5-5 to TRBJ2-3; 9 bases match TRBD1. From germline, CDR1 is SGHKS and CDR2 YYEKEE (reference sequence). The CDR3 has 16 residues. The J segment lost 3 bases and the V segment lost 3 bases, leaving 8 bases of the junction unmatched. CDR3 region: CASSYDRGSATDTQYF. Here the CDR3 DNA reads TGTGCCAGCAGCTACGACAGGGGGTCGGCGACAGATACGCAGTATTTT.

The genes are TRBV25-1 and TRBJ1-2; a weak D match, TRBD1 (6 bases). The V gene's germline CDR1 is MGHDK and CDR2 SYGVNS. There are 15 residues in the CDR3. V was cut by 7 bases and J by 4 bases, with 19 bases left in between. DNA for the CDR3: TGTGCCAGCACAAGAGGACAGTCAGGAGTCTATGGCTACACCTTC. Its translation is CASTRGQSGVYGYTF.

The chain carries TRBV19 and TRBJ1-3, with D unclear. This CDR3 region has 15 residues. The ends were cut back, 7 bases at V and 4 bases at J, with 17 bases in the middle. The germline V gene has CDR1 LNHDA and CDR2 SQIVND (reference sequence). The CDR3 region has the DNA TGTGCCAGTAACGGTCGGGAAGGGAACGGAAACACCATATATTTT. Its translation: CASNGREGNGNTIYF.

J is TRBJ2-1 and V is TRBV27; perhaps TRBD2 as D (5 bases). Germline CDR1 MNHEY, CDR2 SMNVEV (reference sequence). Trimming cost V 3 bases and J 7 bases, with 16 bases left between them. This CDR3 region has 15 residues. The CDR3 sequence is CASSFPGTVRNEQFF. DNA of the CDR3: TGTGCCAGCAGTTTTCCGGGAACAGTCAGGAATGAGCAGTTCTTC.

This chain links TRBV29-1 with TRBJ1-1; the match to TRBD1 covers 8 bases. With 4 bases clipped from V and 2 bases from J, the junction kept 9 bases outside the gene matches. CDR3 length: 15 amino acids. Per germline, CDR1 SQVTM and CDR2 ANQGSEA. In DNA, the CDR3 is TGCAGCGTTGGGTGGCAGGGGGCCCCTAACACTGAAGCTTTCTTT. Translated, it gives CSVGWQGAPNTEAFF. The complete variable domain, with remaining parts taken from reference TRBV29-1 and TRBJ1-1, reads SAVISQKPSRDICQRGTSLTIQCQVDSQVTMMFWYRQQPGQSLTLIATANQGSEATYESGFVIDKFPISRPNLTFSTLTVSNMSPEDSSIYLCSVGWQGAPNTEAFFGQGTRLTVV.

The rearrangement uses TRBV30 and TRBJ1-6; 7 positions agree with TRBD1. J was trimmed by 4 bases and V by 1 base; bases with no gene match: 4. The CDR3 spans 15 residues. CDR1 GTSNPN and CDR2 SVGIG come from the germline V gene (reference sequence). CDR3 DNA sequence: TGTGCCTGGAGTGGGACAGGAGGTTATAATTCACCCCTCCACTTT. This codes for CAWSGTGGYNSPLHF.

A single count supports this clone. The chain recombines TRBV9 with TRBJ2-3; 9 nucleotides match TRBD2. This CDR3 contains 15 residues. Unmatched junction bases numbered 3, after V lost 0 bases and J lost 4 bases. Germline values: CDR1 SGDLS, CDR2 YYNGEE. The CDR3 DNA follows: TGTGCCAGCAGCGTAGTAGCGGGAGACCCAGATACGCAGTATTTT. It is translated as CASSVVAGDPDTQYF.